Below, 26 T cell receptor beta chains from the same sample are listed, as sequenced in a study of T-cell reconstitution after alpha-beta-depleted transplantation in children. Library preparation (for TCRbeta) was performed with unique molecular identifiers. Using its own MiXCR run on the PCR reads, TCRdb lists one record per CDR3 protein. The table shows approximately 490,000 distinct CDR3 sequences, with around 12% occurring only once. The sequenced sample was PBMCs from the stem cell graft donor, obtained from the stem cell graft. The receptor source for this set is a human donor who donated a stem cell graft to a child with combined immunodeficiency.

In this sample, this clonotype turned up a few times. The chain couples TRBV2 to TRBJ2-4; perhaps D is TRBD1 or TRBD2 (5 bases each). The length of the CDR3 is 14 residues. V lost 3 bases and J lost 8, with 14 bases in between. Germline CDR1 is SNHLY and CDR2 is FYNNEI. CDR3 nucleotide sequence: TGTGCCAGCAGTGAGAGGGGATTTGGCGACATTCAGTACTTC. Its protein product is CASSERGFGDIQYF.

In this sample, this clonotype turned up many times. The rearrangement links TRBV27 to TRBJ2-5; D unresolved. Germline loops: CDR1 MNHEY, CDR2 SMNVEV (reference sequence). Trimming took 6 bases from V and 0 from J, leaving 5 bases between them. The CDR3 is 12 residues long. CDR3 in amino acids: CASRGHQETQYF. The CDR3 region has the DNA TGTGCCAGCAGAGGACACCAAGAGACCCAGTACTTC.

This clonotype was detected many times. This chain connects TRBV5-1 to TRBJ2-1, with 10 bases matching TRBD2. CDR1 is SGHRS, CDR2 YFSETQ, per germline. The CDR3 consists of 14 residues. Losses at the gene ends were 4 bases for V and 6 bases for J; bases not matched to a gene: 4. The CDR3 DNA reads as TGCGCCAGCAGCACCGGGACTAGCGCCAATGAGCAGTTCTTC. As protein: CASSTGTSANEQFF.

The V and J genes are TRBV12-3 or TRBV12-4 and TRBJ2-2; D is unclear. Trimming removed 1 base at V and 0 bases at J, with 6 bases between. The CDR3 contains 15 residues. The CDR3: CASSLGHSNTGELFF. In DNA, the CDR3 is TGTGCCAGCAGTTTAGGGCATTCGAACACCGGGGAGCTGTTTTTT.

The chain recombines TRBV4-1 with TRBJ2-1; D is unresolved. The CDR3 is 14 amino acids. CDR1 is MGHRA and CDR2 is YSYEKL in the germline V gene. V lost 0 bases and J lost 9, with 12 bases in between. The DNA of the CDR3 is TGCGCCAGCAGCCAAGAGGTCAGGTTGGCTGAGCAGTTCTTC. Residues: CASSQEVRLAEQFF.

V usage is TRBV18 and J usage is TRBJ2-1; 9 bases line up with TRBD2. The ends lost 1 base at V and 8 bases at J; junction bases unmatched: 3. This CDR3 spans 14 amino acids. Germline-derived CDR1 and CDR2 are KGHSH and LQKENI. CDR3 amino acids: CASSPLASGDEQFF. Here the CDR3 DNA reads TGTGCCAGCTCACCACTCGCTAGCGGGGATGAGCAGTTCTTC. Drawing the rest from reference TRBV18 and TRBJ2-1, the complete variable domain is NAGVMQNPRHLVRRRGQEARLRCSPMKGHSHVYWYRQLPEEGLKFMVYLQKENIIDESGMPKERFSAEFPKEGPSILRIQQVVRGDSAAYFCASSPLASGDEQFFGPGTRLTVL.

This clonotype was observed a few times. The V gene is TRBV5-4, the J gene TRBJ2-1; the D gene is possibly TRBD2 (7 bases). The CDR3 is 18 amino acids. The V gene's germline CDR1 is SGHNT and CDR2 YYREEE (reference sequence). The V end lost 2 bases, the J end lost 5 bases, and 23 bases lay between the germline ends. The CDR3 DNA reads as TGTGCCAGCAGCTTAACACGGGGGTATAGGGGGGGAGACAATGAGCAGTTCTTC. It encodes CASSLTRGYRGGDNEQFF. Full variable domain (missing parts from reference TRBV5-4 and TRBJ2-1): ETGVTQSPTHLIKTRGQQVTLRCSSQSGHNTVSWYQQALGQGPQFIFQYYREEENGRGNFPPRFSGLQFPNYSSELNVNALELDDSALYLCASSLTRGYRGGDNEQFFGPGTRLTVL.

This clonotype was seen at least ten times. The CDR3 sequence: CASSFGHGTYEQYF. The CDR3 nucleotides read TGTGCCAGCAGTTTCGGGCACGGGACCTACGAGCAGTACTTC. V and J are TRBV27 and TRBJ2-7, with D possibly TRBD2 on 5 matching bases. Trimming shortened V by 3 bases and J by 2 bases, and 11 bases separated the two germline ends. The CDR3 length is 14 residues. CDR1 MNHEY and CDR2 SMNVEV come from the germline V gene (reference sequence).

This clonotype was counted ten times or more. The V and J genes are TRBV11-2 and TRBJ2-1; 8 bases agree with TRBD2. After removal of 3 bases from V and 7 bases from J, the junction contained 17 bases not matched to a gene. Looked up from germline, CDR1 is SGHAT and CDR2 is FQNNGV. There are 18 residues in the CDR3. This CDR3 is CASSFLVRRGRRGNEQFF. The CDR3 region has the DNA TGTGCCAGCAGCTTCCTCGTCCGACGCGGGAGGAGGGGGAATGAGCAGTTCTTC. The complete variable domain, with remaining parts taken from reference TRBV11-2 and TRBJ2-1, reads EAGVAQSPRYKIIEKRQSVAFWCNPISGHATLYWYQQILGQGPKLLIQFQNNGVVDDSQLPKDRFSAERLKGVDSTLKIQPAKLEDSAVYLCASSFLVRRGRRGNEQFFGPGTRLTVL.

This clonotype showed up just a few times. The V call is TRBV20-1, the J call TRBJ1-5; possible D gene TRBD1, 6 bases. The germline gives CDR1 DFQATT, CDR2 SNEGSKA (reference sequence). Between the trimmed V and J ends, which lost 3 bases and 5 bases, there was a span of 14 bases. The CDR3 runs to 14 residues. The CDR3 bases are TGCAGTGCTAGCCCCGGGGAGGGGGATCAGCCCCAGCATTTT. Protein product: CSASPGEGDQPQHF.

J is TRBJ2-7 and V is TRBV15, with a tentative D call TRBD2 (6 bases). Between the trimmed V and J ends, which lost 3 bases and 1 base, there was a span of 13 bases. The CDR3 is made up of 15 amino acids. The germline gives CDR1 LNHNV, CDR2 YYDKDF (reference sequence). CDR3 sequence: CATSSTAGLSYEQYF. The CDR3 nucleotides read TGTGCCACCAGCAGCACGGCGGGGCTTTCCTACGAGCAGTACTTC.

This clonotype was detected ten times or more. The chain recombines TRBV28 with TRBJ1-4, with D unclear. This CDR3 is 17 amino acids long. Germline loops: CDR1 MDHEN, CDR2 SYDVKM. V dropped 4 bases and J dropped 0 bases, with 15 bases sitting between them. For the CDR3, the DNA is TGTGCCAGCAGTTCGCGGACGGCCGACGCAACTAATGAAAAACTGTTTTTT. Amino acid sequence: CASSSRTADATNEKLFF.

The chain employs TRBV11-1 and TRBJ2-3; D gene ambiguous. The CDR3 is made up of 16 amino acids. Germline CDR1 and CDR2: SGHAT and FQDESV (reference sequence). Trimming pared 5 bases from V and 2 bases from J, leaving 17 bases between. This chain's CDR3 is CASSTWTAGSTDTQYF. The DNA for the CDR3 is TGTGCCAGCAGCACCTGGACCGCCGGGTCCACAGATACGCAGTATTTT.

The sample holds many counts of this clonotype. V is TRBV20-1 and J is TRBJ2-3; D unresolved. This CDR3 spans 19 amino acids. Trimming left V 6 bases short and J 2 bases short, with 30 bases between. Germline-derived CDR1 and CDR2 are DFQATT and SNEGSKA (reference sequence). The CDR3: CSAAVGWDATSYLTDTQYF. In DNA, the CDR3 is TGCAGTGCGGCCGTTGGGTGGGATGCGACCTCTTACCTCACAGATACGCAGTATTTT.

The table lists this clonotype with a few counts. The J gene is TRBJ1-2, the V gene TRBV12-3 or TRBV12-4; D not certain. This CDR3 is built from 14 residues. Trimming shortened V by 2 bases and J by 4 bases, and 11 bases separated the two germline ends. The CDR3 nucleotides are TGTGCCAGCAGTTTATCGATGGGGTCCTATGGCTACACCTTC. This translates into CASSLSMGSYGYTF.

In its sample, this clonotype was seen many times. This sequence joins TRBV7-8 and TRBJ2-7; D may be TRBD1 (5 bases). The V end was cut by 1 base, the J end by 0 bases, with 7 bases between. This CDR3 contains 14 residues. CDR1 is SGHVS, CDR2 FQNEAQ, per germline. The CDR3 DNA reads as TGTGCCAGCAGCTTAGTCAGGGTCTCCTACGAGCAGTACTTC. Translated, it gives CASSLVRVSYEQYF.

V and J are TRBV14 and TRBJ2-3; TRBD2 matches at 9 bases. The CDR3 sequence is 15 residues long. The germline V gene has CDR1 SGHDN and CDR2 FVKESK. Trimming took 3 bases from V and 5 from J; bases not matched to a gene: 6. CDR3 in amino acids: CASSQRGGLGDTQYF. The CDR3 coding sequence is TGTGCCAGCAGCCAGCGGGGGGGCCTTGGAGATACGCAGTATTTT.

This clonotype came up many times. The chain joins TRBV12-3 or TRBV12-4 to TRBJ2-3; 7 positions match TRBD2. The CDR3 covers 16 residues. The V gene end was trimmed by 5 bases and the J gene end by 0 bases; junction bases not matched to a gene: 8. The CDR3 DNA sequence: TGTGCCAGCAGTCTGGGTGGTAGCGGGAGCACAGATACGCAGTATTTT. Translation gives CASSLGGSGSTDTQYF.

The chain is built from TRBV14 and TRBJ2-5; 14 bases align to TRBD2. V gave up 7 bases and J gave up 5 bases; unmatched junction bases: 18. The germline V gene has CDR1 SGHDN and CDR2 FVKESK. The CDR3 extends over 19 amino acids. The CDR3 nucleotides read TGTGCCAGCACGGCGGCGACTAGCGGGAGGGCCCGATTCAAGGAGACCCAGTACTTC. As protein: CASTAATSGRARFKETQYF.

This clonotype was detected ten times or more. The chain uses TRBV5-1 and TRBJ2-7; 8 bases are a match to TRBD1. The trim removed 3 bases at V and 3 bases at J, leaving 2 bases unmatched. The CDR3 runs to 13 residues. Germline-derived CDR1 and CDR2 are SGHRS and YFSETQ. CDR3 nucleotide sequence: TGCGCCAGCAGCTGGGGACAGGACTACGAGCAGTACTTC. Protein: CASSWGQDYEQYF. Drawing the rest from reference TRBV5-1 and TRBJ2-7, the complete variable domain is KAGVTQTPRYLIKTRGQQVTLSCSPISGHRSVSWYQQTPGQGLQFLFEYFSETQRNKGNFPGRFSGRQFSNSRSEMNVSTLELGDSALYLCASSWGQDYEQYFGPGTRLTVT.

The J gene is TRBJ2-5, the V gene TRBV7-9; 13 nucleotides match TRBD2. Germline loops: CDR1 SEHNR, CDR2 FQNEAQ (reference sequence). Trimming took 4 bases from V and 4 from J; bases not matched to a gene: 9. This CDR3 has 17 residues. In DNA form, the CDR3 reads TGTGCCAGCAGCTCAGACGAGGGACTAGCGGGGCCAGAGACCCAGTACTTC. Its protein is CASSSDEGLAGPETQYF. Filled out from reference TRBV7-9 and TRBJ2-5, the complete variable domain reads DTGVSQNPRHKITKRGQNVTFRCDPISEHNRLYWYRQTLGQGPEFLTYFQNEAQLEKSRLLSDRFSAERPKGSFSTLEIQRTEQGDSAMYLCASSSDEGLAGPETQYFGPGTRLLVL.

The CDR3 DNA is TGTGCCATCAGTGAGTCAACAGGGGATAGCAATCAGCCCCAGCATTTT. This translates into CAISESTGDSNQPQHF. The gene calls are TRBV10-3 and TRBJ1-5; TRBD1 matches at 7 bases. Germline CDR1 and CDR2: ENHRY and SYGVKD. Losses at the gene ends were 0 bases for V and 0 bases for J; bases not matched to a gene: 2. The CDR3 is 16 amino acids.

The J gene is TRBJ2-2, the V gene TRBV12-3 or TRBV12-4; TRBD2 aligns across 11 bases. This CDR3 region has 19 residues. J lost 0 bases, V lost 0 bases, and 6 bases had no gene match. The CDR3 reads CASSLASGLAAANTGELFF. The CDR3 bases are TGTGCCAGCAGTTTAGCCTCGGGACTAGCGGCCGCGAACACCGGGGAGCTGTTTTTT.

The chain couples TRBV29-1 to TRBJ2-1; 7 bases agree with TRBD2. Germline CDR1 reads SQVTM; CDR2 reads ANQGSEA. V was pared by 0 bases and J by 5 bases, with 4 bases of the junction left unmatched. The CDR3 is made up of 14 amino acids. This chain's CDR3 is CSVEDLAEHNEQFF. CDR3 bases: TGCAGCGTTGAAGATCTAGCGGAGCACAATGAGCAGTTCTTC.

In this sample, this clonotype turned up many times. The J gene is TRBJ2-3, the V gene TRBV7-2, with 8 positions matching TRBD1. Germline V gives CDR1 SGHTA, CDR2 FQGNSA. This CDR3 has 15 residues. With 2 bases clipped from V and 4 bases from J, the junction kept 5 bases outside the gene matches. CDR3 loop: CASSLQGARADTQYF. DNA for the CDR3: TGTGCCAGCAGCTTACAGGGGGCAAGGGCAGATACGCAGTATTTT.

In this sample, this clonotype turned up a few times. The chain has TRBV28 and TRBJ2-3; D gene ambiguous. The V gene lost 5 bases and the J gene lost 1 base, with 13 bases spanning the gap. The CDR3 is 15 amino acids. Per germline, CDR1 MDHEN and CDR2 SYDVKM. The CDR3 is CASSPPHPRTDTQYF. In nucleotides, the CDR3 is TGTGCCAGCAGTCCACCCCACCCACGCACAGATACGCAGTATTTT.